This T cell receptor (beta chain) was found in a study of response to subunit inactivated influenza vaccine. Study-wide results and limits: Only a handful of new T cells, the authors suggested, are recruited with each seasonal influenza vaccination.

The CDR3 loop spans 12 amino acids. Germline values: CDR1 DFQATT, CDR2 SNEGSKA (reference sequence). Deletions cut 7 bases from V and 3 bases from J, with 11 bases between. Turning to this clonotype: Its antigen is not identified.

MiXCR was run by TCRdb on the RT-PCR reads, yielding one entry per CDR3 protein. The table records under 500,000 distinct CDR3 sequences, 9.5% to 12% of them present only once. Specimen: PBMCs from blood, collected about 40 days after vaccination. V usage is TRBV20-1 and J usage is TRBJ2-3; no reliable D call. The TCR was taken from a man aged 50 to 60 who received an inactivated influenza vaccine. The CDR3 coding sequence is TGCAGTGTCCCCACCGGTACAGATACGCAGTATTTT. Its translation is CSVPTGTDTQYF.